The clone carrying this T cell receptor beta chain was counted at least ten times. TCR beta CDR3 sequences were amplified from RNA transcripts. With the HTBI primer set, the TCR CDR3 went through a first round of RT-PCR. TCRdb recomputed calls from the multiplex PCR reads with MiXCR, one row per CDR3 protein. Here the sample spans hundreds of thousands of distinct CDR3 sequences, approximately 26% being singletons. The germline V gene has CDR1 LNHNV and CDR2 YYDKDF (reference sequence). The CDR3 extends over 18 amino acids. V was pared by 1 base and J by 4 bases, with 19 bases between. The data stem from a study of T cells in Graves' hyperthyroidism and ophthalmopathy.

The sequence was obtained from a man aged 40-50 years with Graves' hyperthyroidism that later progressed to Graves' ophthalmopathy. Sequencing was done on a sample of blood. This chain uses TRBV15 with TRBJ2-2; tentatively, D is TRBD1 (5 bases). CDR3 residues: CATSRGAVGQGGTGELFF. As DNA, the CDR3 is TGTGCCACCAGCAGAGGCGCGGTGGGGCAGGGCGGCACCGGGGAGCTGTTTTTT. The variable domain in full, with the rest retrieved from reference TRBV15 and TRBJ2-2, is DAMVIQNPRYQVTQFGKPVTLSCSQTLNHNVMYWYQQKSSQAPKLLFHYYDKDFNNEADTPDNFQSRRPNTSFCFLDIRSPGLGDTAMYLCATSRGAVGQGGTGELFFGEGSRLTVL.